This T cell receptor (beta chain) came from a study of identical twins. The V segment lost 0 bases and the J segment 8 bases; nucleotides outside the gene matches: 6. CDR1 MNHEY and CDR2 SVGAGI come from the germline V gene. This CDR3 is 15 amino acids long. With template switching, a universal primer site was added, and the cDNA carried unique molecular identifiers. TCRdb passed the 5' RACE reads through MiXCR, listing each CDR3 protein once. The sample comprises fewer than 500,000 distinct CDR3 sequences, approximately 24% of which are singletons, and just under 3% rests with the top ten. The sample also formed part of further work on T cells expressing NK-cell markers. As that study records: It was from sorted CD3+CD56+NKG2C+, CD3+CD56+NKG2C- and CD3+CD56-NKG2C+ T cells that TCR beta repertoires came. The authors restricted sorting to alpha-beta TCR T cells with an anti-gamma-delta TCR antibody in several experiments. Of the CD8+ T cell pool in roughly six donors, roughly 1.0-7.0% was accounted for by dominant NKG2C+ clonotypes.

The sample comprised CD4+ T cells sorted from blood. The source is a woman between 18 and 29 years old in good health. This chain uses TRBV6-5 with TRBJ2-1; 8 bases align to TRBD1. The CDR3, as DNA: TGTGCCAGCAGTTACTCGGGGACAGGTCGCCATGAGCAGTTCTTC. Protein sequence: CASSYSGTGRHEQFF.